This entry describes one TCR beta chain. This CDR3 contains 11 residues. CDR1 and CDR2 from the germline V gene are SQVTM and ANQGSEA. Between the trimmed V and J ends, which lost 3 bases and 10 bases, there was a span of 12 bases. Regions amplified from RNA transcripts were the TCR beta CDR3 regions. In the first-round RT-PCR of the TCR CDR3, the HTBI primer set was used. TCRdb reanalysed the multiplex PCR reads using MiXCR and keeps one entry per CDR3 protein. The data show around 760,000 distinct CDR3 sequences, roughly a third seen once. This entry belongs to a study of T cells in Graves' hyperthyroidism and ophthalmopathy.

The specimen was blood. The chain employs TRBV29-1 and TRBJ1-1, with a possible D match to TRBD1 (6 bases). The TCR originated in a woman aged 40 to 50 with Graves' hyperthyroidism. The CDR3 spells CSVERGAGAFF. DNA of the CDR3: TGCAGCGTTGAGAGGGGGGCGGGAGCTTTCTTT.